This TCR beta chain came from a study of identical twins. As concerns this clonotype: The antigen is unknown.

The CDR3 has 15 residues. The V gene lost 4 bases and the J gene lost 0 bases, with 12 bases spanning the gap. Germline lookup yields CDR1 SGHTA and CDR2 FQGNSA. A universal primer site was created by template switching, with the cDNA bearing unique molecular identifiers. Using its own MiXCR run on the 5' RACE reads, TCRdb lists one record per CDR3 protein. The sample has roughly 700,000 distinct CDR3 sequences; 8% to 9% are singletons. Findings and limits, study-wide: Out-of-frame TCR alpha sharing observed in monozygotic twins exceeded model estimates.

The same sample was also used in a study of yellow fever vaccine responses in identical twins. That report notes: A vaccine T cell response that seemed partly convergent and partly personalized was reported in twins.

Sequences were obtained from PBMCs. The receptor was isolated from a woman aged 18-35 years in good health. This chain connects TRBV7-2 to TRBJ1-2; possibly TRBD1 for D (5 bases). The CDR3 reads CASSSPGTANYGYTF. The DNA of the CDR3 is TGTGCCAGCAGCTCCCCCGGGACGGCTAACTATGGCTACACCTTC.